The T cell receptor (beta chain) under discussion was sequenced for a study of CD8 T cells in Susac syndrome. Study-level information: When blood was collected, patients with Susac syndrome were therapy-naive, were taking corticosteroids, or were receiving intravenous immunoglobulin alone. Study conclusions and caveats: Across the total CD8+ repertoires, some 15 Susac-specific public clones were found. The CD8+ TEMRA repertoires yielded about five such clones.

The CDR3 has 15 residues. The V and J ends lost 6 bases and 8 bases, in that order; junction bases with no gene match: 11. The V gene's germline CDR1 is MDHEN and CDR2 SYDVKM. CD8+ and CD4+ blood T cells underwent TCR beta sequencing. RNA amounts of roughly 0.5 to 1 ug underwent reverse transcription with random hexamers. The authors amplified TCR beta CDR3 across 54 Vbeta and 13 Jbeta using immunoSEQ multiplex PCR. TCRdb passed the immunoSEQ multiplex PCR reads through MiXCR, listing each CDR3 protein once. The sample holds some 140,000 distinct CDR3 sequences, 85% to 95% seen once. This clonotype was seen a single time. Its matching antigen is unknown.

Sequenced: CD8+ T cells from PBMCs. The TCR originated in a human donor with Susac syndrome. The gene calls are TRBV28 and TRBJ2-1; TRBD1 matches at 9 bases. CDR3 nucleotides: TGTGCCAGCAGCCAACCGGGACAGGGAAACGATGAGCAGTTCTTC. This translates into CASSQPGQGNDEQFF.